These 27 T cell receptor beta chains came from one sample sequenced in a study of T cells after yellow fever vaccination. TCRdb reprocessed the 5' RACE reads with MiXCR, giving one entry per CDR3 protein. This table has some 600,000 distinct CDR3 sequences, around 17% appearing once. This specimen was PBMCs, taken 5 to 6 days after the first yellow fever vaccination. These receptors all stem from a man aged 18 to 29 who received the YFV17D yellow fever vaccine.

Only a few counts were recorded for this clonotype. The rearrangement uses TRBV15 and TRBJ2-4, with 7 positions matching TRBD1. V gave up 5 bases and J gave up 5 bases; unmatched junction bases: 9. Germline CDR1 and CDR2: LNHNV and YYDKDF (reference sequence). This CDR3 contains 15 residues. The CDR3 sequence is CATSHLRQGENIQYF. The CDR3 bases are TGTGCCACCAGCCACCTCCGACAGGGAGAAAACATTCAGTACTTC.

This clonotype was detected a few times. The V call is TRBV4-2, the J call TRBJ1-6; TRBD1 might be the D (5 bases). This CDR3 is built from 18 residues. Germline CDR1 reads LGHNA; CDR2 reads YNFKEQ. The germline V and J ends were trimmed by 0 bases and 5 bases, with 17 bases remaining between them. The CDR3 spells CASSQDRGRDGDNSPLHF. The CDR3, as DNA: TGTGCCAGCAGCCAAGATCGGGGCAGGGATGGGGATAATTCACCCCTCCACTTT.

This clonotype has only a few counts. The chain recombines TRBV4-3 with TRBJ1-2, with D perhaps TRBD1 (6 bases). The CDR3 runs to 15 residues. V was shortened by 4 bases and J by 4 bases, with 16 bases between the two germline ends. Germline V gene lookup returns CDR1 LGHNA and CDR2 YSLEER. The DNA for the CDR3 is TGCGCCAGCAGCCCCGCAGGGGTGACAGGCTATGGCTACACCTTC. Protein product: CASSPAGVTGYGYTF.

This clonotype was recorded once. The genes are TRBV15 and TRBJ2-7, with D hard to call. Germline values: CDR1 LNHNV, CDR2 YYDKDF (reference sequence). Trimming stripped 0 bases from V and 6 bases from J, with 6 bases between. The CDR3 runs 12 residues. In DNA form, the CDR3 reads TGTGCCACCAGCAGAGATAGGACCGAGCAGTACTTC. Protein: CATSRDRTEQYF.

The V gene is TRBV6-2 or TRBV6-3, the J gene TRBJ2-4; no clear D. The CDR3 extends over 11 amino acids. V lost 5 bases to trimming and J lost 10 bases, with 9 bases between them. Per the germline V gene, CDR1 is MNHEY and CDR2 is SVGEGT. The CDR3 reads CASSQIGIQYF. CDR3 nucleotide sequence: TGTGCCAGCAGTCAGATTGGGATTCAGTACTTC.

The rearrangement links TRBV5-5 to TRBJ1-6; TRBD1 aligns across 7 bases. Unmatched junction bases numbered 5, after V lost 4 bases and J lost 7 bases. Germline V gives CDR1 SGHKS, CDR2 YYEKEE (reference sequence). CDR3 length: 14 amino acids. CDR3 DNA sequence: TGTGCCAGCAGCCCAGACAGGGCAAATTCACCCCTCCACTTT. Protein sequence: CASSPDRANSPLHF.

This clonotype was detected only a few times. The CDR3 region is CASSPNEPGQKHF. The CDR3 bases are TGTGCCAGCTCACCCAACGAGCCGGGACAAAAGCATTTT. The V call is TRBV18, the J call TRBJ1-5; tentative D call: TRBD1 (6 bases). Trimming stripped 3 bases from V and 14 bases from J, with 17 bases between. The CDR3 spans 13 residues. From germline, CDR1 is KGHSH and CDR2 LQKENI.

The chain has TRBV5-4 and TRBJ1-1; possibly TRBD1 for D (5 bases). V gave up 5 bases and J gave up 6 bases, with 11 bases separating them. The germline V gene encodes CDR1 SGHNT and CDR2 YYREEE (reference sequence). CDR3 length: 12 amino acids. The CDR3 here is CASRDGTAEAFF. The DNA of the CDR3 is TGTGCCAGCAGAGACGGGACGGCTGAAGCTTTCTTT.

This CDR3 reads CASSLRFGPGWFEELFF. DNA for the CDR3: TGTGCCAGCAGTTTAAGATTCGGACCGGGATGGTTTGAGGAACTGTTTTTT. The chain carries TRBV12-3 or TRBV12-4 and TRBJ1-4; D remains ambiguous. CDR3 length: 17 amino acids. Trimming took off 2 bases at V and 12 bases at J, with 25 bases between the two ends.

This clonotype came up a few times. V and J are TRBV5-1 and TRBJ2-3; D not certain. Trimming shortened V by 1 base and J by 4 bases, and 10 bases separated the two germline ends. CDR3 length equals 14 residues. In germline, CDR1 is SGHRS, CDR2 YFSETQ. CDR3 region: CASSLPGISDTQYF. The CDR3 region has the DNA TGCGCCAGCAGCTTGCCAGGAATATCAGATACGCAGTATTTT.

This rearrangement joins TRBV5-5 to TRBJ2-1, with unresolved D. The CDR3 sequence is 15 residues long. Trimming took off 6 bases at V and 7 bases at J, with 20 bases between the two ends. Germline V gene lookup returns CDR1 SGHKS and CDR2 YYEKEE (reference sequence). Written as DNA, the CDR3 is TGTGCCAGCAACGCCCGGACCGAGGAGCCTAATGAGCAGTTCTTC. This sequence encodes CASNARTEEPNEQFF.

This clonotype turned up a few times. V is TRBV24-1 and J is TRBJ1-2; unclear D gene. V lost 6 bases and J 2 bases, leaving 9 bases between the germline ends. From germline, CDR1 is KGHDR and CDR2 SFDVKD. The CDR3 has 13 amino acids. The CDR3, as DNA: TGTGCCACCAGTACGGGCAGCAACTATGGCTACACCTTC. This translates into CATSTGSNYGYTF.

This clonotype was seen more than once but under ten times. This chain joins TRBV4-3 and TRBJ2-1; 12 bases fit TRBD2. The V gene's germline CDR1 is LGHNA and CDR2 YSLEER. The length of the CDR3 is 16 residues. V gave up 0 bases and J gave up 7 bases; unmatched junction bases: 4. The CDR3 protein is CASSQDELAGGNEQFF. The CDR3 region has the DNA TGCGCCAGCAGCCAAGACGAGCTAGCGGGGGGGAATGAGCAGTTCTTC.

This clonotype was found many times. This sequence joins TRBV7-7 and TRBJ2-1; 9 positions agree with TRBD2. The length of the CDR3 is 16 residues. Trimming cost V 5 bases and J 0 bases; bases outside gene matches: 5. Germline V CDR1 and CDR2: SSHAT, FNYEAQ (reference sequence). CDR3 DNA sequence: TGTGCCAGCAGCCCTAGCGGGGCAAGCTCCTACAATGAGCAGTTCTTC. This encodes CASSPSGASSYNEQFF.

The chain is built from TRBV7-2 and TRBJ2-1; D tentatively fits TRBD1 or TRBD2 (5 bases each). CDR1 SGHTA and CDR2 FQGNSA come from the germline V gene. Trimming pared 1 base from V and 3 bases from J, leaving 13 bases between. CDR3 length: 16 amino acids. The CDR3 here is CASSLVAGTVYNEQFF. DNA of the CDR3: TGTGCCAGCAGCTTAGTGGCAGGGACCGTCTACAATGAGCAGTTCTTC.

This clonotype was observed a handful of times. The rearrangement links TRBV6-1 to TRBJ1-6; TRBD1 aligns across 7 bases. CDR1 is MNHNS and CDR2 is SASEGT in the germline V gene. The CDR3 length is 15 residues. Unmatched junction bases numbered 11, after V lost 6 bases and J lost 9 bases. The CDR3 reads CASSFTGVGASPLHF. CDR3 coding DNA: TGTGCCAGCAGCTTCACAGGGGTCGGGGCTTCACCCCTCCACTTT.

This clonotype was seen at least ten times. The chain recombines TRBV9 with TRBJ2-2; a weak D match, TRBD1 (5 bases). Trimming shortened V by 3 bases and J by 0 bases, and 9 bases separated the two germline ends. This CDR3 region has 15 residues. Per germline, CDR1 SGDLS and CDR2 YYNGEE. CDR3 in DNA: TGTGCCAGCAGCGCGACAGACTCGAACACCGGGGAGCTGTTTTTT. Its protein is CASSATDSNTGELFF.

V is TRBV2 and J is TRBJ2-5, with TRBD2 matching 10 bases. The CDR3 loop spans 13 amino acids. Germline V CDR1 and CDR2: SNHLY, FYNNEI. V gave up 8 bases and J gave up 5 bases; unmatched junction bases: 5. The CDR3 coding sequence is TGTGCCAGCCCGCGAGCGGGGGGGGAGACCCAGTACTTC. Its protein is CASPRAGGETQYF.

This clonotype occurred a few times. This rearrangement joins TRBV28 to TRBJ2-5; D might be TRBD1 or TRBD2, each matching 6 bases. The CDR3 consists of 17 residues. The V end was cut by 6 bases, the J end by 1 base, with 21 bases between. Germline V gene lookup returns CDR1 MDHEN and CDR2 SYDVKM. Here the CDR3 DNA reads TGTGCCAGCAGAAGATATTGGAGGGGGGCGCTCCAAGAGACCCAGTACTTC. Its translation is CASRRYWRGALQETQYF.

CDR3: CASSTRGAQETQYF. The CDR3 DNA is TGTGCCAGCAGCACGCGGGGGGCCCAAGAGACCCAGTACTTC. The V gene is TRBV9, the J gene TRBJ2-5, with 8 bases matching TRBD2. Losses at the gene ends were 4 bases for V and 1 base for J; bases not matched to a gene: 3. CDR1 is SGDLS, CDR2 YYNGEE, per germline. The CDR3 extends over 14 amino acids.

The sample holds a few counts of this clonotype. The chain carries TRBV7-9 and TRBJ2-3; D is perhaps TRBD2 (6 bases). The CDR3 extends over 15 amino acids. V was clipped by 2 bases and J by 4 bases, with 13 bases between them. CDR1 and CDR2 (germline): SEHNR, FQNEAQ (reference sequence). As DNA, the CDR3 is TGTGCCAGCAGCTTACTTGGGGGGATGGCAGATACGCAGTATTTT. Translating gives CASSLLGGMADTQYF.

This clonotype was counted a few times. V gene TRBV12-3 or TRBV12-4 combines with J gene TRBJ1-1, with D maybe TRBD1 (6 bases). V lost 6 bases, J lost 4 bases, and 9 bases lay in between. The CDR3 loop spans 12 amino acids. As DNA, the CDR3 is TGTGCCAGCAGGCCCAGGGGCACTGAAGCTTTCTTT. It translates to CASRPRGTEAFF.

This clonotype was picked up a small number of times. The V gene is TRBV9, the J gene TRBJ2-1; D might be TRBD2 (5 bases). CDR3 length: 15 amino acids. V lost 5 bases, J lost 7 bases, and 19 bases lay in between. Germline-derived CDR1 and CDR2 are SGDLS and YYNGEE. The CDR3 loop is CASSFSAFNGNEQFF. CDR3 in DNA: TGTGCCAGCAGTTTTAGCGCTTTCAACGGGAATGAGCAGTTCTTC. Variable domain in full (rest from reference TRBV9 and TRBJ2-1): DSGVTQTPKHLITATGQRVTLRCSPRSGDLSVYWYQQSLDQGLQFLIQYYNGEERAKGNILERFSAQQFPDLHSELNLSSLELGDSALYFCASSFSAFNGNEQFFGPGTRLTVL.

This clonotype appeared a few times. The chain joins TRBV28 to TRBJ2-2, with D maybe TRBD2 (6 bases). Trimming stripped 6 bases from V and 7 bases from J, with 15 bases between. The CDR3 totals 14 residues. CDR1 is MDHEN and CDR2 is SYDVKM in the germline V gene. CDR3 in amino acids: CASSTPLRDGELFF. CDR3 nucleotides: TGTGCCAGCAGCACTCCTCTGCGGGACGGGGAGCTGTTTTTT.

This clonotype was seen repeatedly, ten times or more. CDR3: CASSPLRATNEKLFF. The CDR3 region has the DNA TGCGCCAGCAGCCCCCTCAGGGCAACTAATGAAAAACTGTTTTTT. The chain joins TRBV4-3 to TRBJ1-4; D perhaps matches TRBD1 (5 bases). CDR1 is LGHNA, CDR2 YSLEER, per germline. V shed 4 bases and J shed 0 bases, with 9 bases lying between them. The CDR3 length is 15 residues.

The V call is TRBV11-2, the J call TRBJ1-1, with D uncertain. This CDR3 spans 15 amino acids. Looked up from germline, CDR1 is SGHAT and CDR2 is FQNNGV. Trimming took 5 bases from V and 4 from J, leaving 17 bases between them. Written as DNA, the CDR3 is TGTGCCAGCAGCCTGGCGGGCAGGAGCGGCACTGAAGCTTTCTTT. This gives the protein CASSLAGRSGTEAFF.

This clonotype was found a few times. The chain uses TRBV2 and TRBJ1-6; D unresolved. The ends were cut back, 6 bases at V and 14 bases at J, with 11 bases in the middle. This CDR3 is built from 11 residues. Germline V CDR1 and CDR2: SNHLY, FYNNEI. The DNA for the CDR3 is TGTGCCAGCAGGGACTCGGGGACCCTCCACTTT. It translates to CASRDSGTLHF.